This T cell receptor beta chain came from a study of metastatic and nonmetastatic thyroid tumors (dated by TCRdb to between 2020 and 2021). About the full investigation: The researchers compared repertoires between peripheral blood samples and tumor or nodule tissue samples from patients with malignant or benign thyroid disease. On the study overall, not on this receptor specifically: In both blood and tumor samples, malignant tumors were reported to have significantly higher TCR beta diversity than benign nodules.

No treatment had been received by any patient before thyroid surgery. Using T-cell receptor beta sequencing, the researchers looked back retrospectively at clinical samples from patients, gathered between about 2011 and 2019. CDR1 and CDR2, looked up from the germline V gene (reference sequence), are GTSNPN and SVGIG. Including cysteine and phenylalanine, the CDR3 has 15 amino acids. The CDR3 DNA has 45 bases and is translated from base 1. V gives up 2 bases and J gives up 1 base, and the segment between their germline ends measures 14 bases. Worth noting for this clone: The antigen it recognizes is unknown. Base qualities are not at hand, and no much larger clone is one base apart.

The receptor library was made with PCR. TCRdb lists the instrument as Illumina HiSeq 4000. The TCR beta-chain CDR3 region of each patient was profiled by high-throughput sequencing. As for the authors' bioinformatics: Drawing on CDR3 differences between clinicopathological groups, the researchers built a classifier meant to tell apart patients with distant-metastatic papillary thyroid cancer. The Shannon index was used to assess repertoire diversity, and the Morisita-Horn index was used to assess tumor-blood repertoire similarity. In-frame beta chains were kept once TCRdb had trimmed the public reads at Q25 with fastp and called clones with MiXCR. It is TCRdb's table, rather than the study itself, that gives the V and J calls and clone size. The sample contains about 28,000 clones, less than 25% of them found a single time. The top ten constitute roughly two fifths of the sample.

The sample comprised blood. The rearrangement combines TRBV30 with TRBJ1-1; the D gene is perhaps TRBD1, on 6 matching bases. This sequence originates from a female donor with papillary thyroid cancer or a benign thyroid nodule (not recorded which). Some clones in this sample may be carry-over from other donors' samples. The CDR3 region reads CAWSSPARGNTEAFF. The nucleotide sequence is given as TGTGCCTGGAGTAGCCCTGCCAGGGGGAACACTGAAGCTTTCTTT.